A selection of T cell receptor beta chains follows, all from one sample in a study of technical replicates of blood from a few donors. This table comes from immunoSEQ multiplex PCR, and its TCRdb copy is limited to in-frame clones, with some not included. The sample lists some 70,000 clones, 92% seen once, with approximately 0.39% in the top ten. The sequencing sample was made of T cells isolated from PBMCs. The receptors stem from a human donor in good health. The CDR3 runs from the conserved cysteine through the conserved F or W. D genes are given only for firm matches. Only some rows state a clone size, as once, few, many or a class for expanded clones.

length | size | J | D | V | CDR3 | DNA
14 | few | TRBJ2-3 | TRBD2 | TRBV25-1 | CASSETRGADTQYF | TGTGCCAGCAGTGAAACGCGGGGGGCAGATACGCAGTATTTT
16 | NA | TRBJ2-1 | TRBD2 | TRBV27 | CASSLGLAGGYNEQFF | TGTGCCAGCAGTTTGGGACTAGCGGGAGGATACAATGAGCAGTTCTTC
11 | once | TRBJ2-7 | TRBD2 | TRBV28 | CASTRGELQYF | TGTGCCAGCACCCGGGGGGAGCTACAGTACTTC
15 | NA | TRBJ2-3 | TRBD2 | TRBV5-6 | CASSRSGRGPDTQYF | TGTGCCAGCAGCCGTAGCGGGAGAGGACCAGATACGCAGTATTTT
14 | NA | TRBJ2-7 | TRBD2 | TRBV5-4 | CASSFGLAGGEQYF | TGTGCCAGCAGCTTTGGACTAGCGGGAGGCGAGCAGTACTTC
14 | NA | TRBJ1-3 | NA | TRBV19 | CATNAPELGNTIYF | TGTGCTACAAACGCACCGGAGTTAGGAAACACCATATATTTT
15 | NA | TRBJ2-3 | TRBD2 | TRBV10-3 | CAISLAGSGTDTQYF | TGTGCCATCAGTTTAGCGGGTTCGGGCACAGATACGCAGTATTTT
16 | NA | TRBJ2-3 | NA | TRBV27 | CASSPLGGSFTDTQYF | TGTGCCAGCAGTCCGTTAGGGGGTTCGTTCACAGATACGCAGTATTTT
12 | NA | TRBJ1-1 | NA | TRBV28 | CASSRILPEAFF | TGTGCCAGCAGCAGGATTTTGCCTGAAGCTTTCTTT
15 | few | TRBJ1-5 | NA | TRBV27 | CASSPRQSSNQPQHF | TGTGCCAGCAGTCCGAGACAGTCTAGCAATCAGCCCCAGCATTTT
15 | NA | TRBJ1-5 | NA | TRBV11-2 | CASSPRAGSNQPQHF | TGTGCCAGCAGCCCTCGGGCGGGTAGCAATCAGCCCCAGCATTTT
14 | NA | TRBJ1-2 | NA | TRBV6-6 | CASSYLGQNYGYTF | TGTGCCAGCAGTTACCTTGGACAGAACTATGGCTACACCTTC
11 | NA | TRBJ1-2 | NA | TRBV20-1 | CSAQENYGYTF | TGCAGTGCCCAGGAAAACTATGGCTACACCTTC
16 | NA | TRBJ2-2 | TRBD2 | TRBV2 | CAIILAGEWNTGELFF | TGTGCCATCATACTAGCGGGAGAGTGGAACACCGGGGAGCTGTTTTTT
11 | NA | TRBJ2-7 | NA | TRBV10-2 | CASSGYYEQYF | TGCGCCAGCAGTGGTTACTACGAGCAGTACTTC